What follows are 11 T cell receptor beta chains derived from one specimen sequenced in a study of T cell changes during pregnancy in multiple sclerosis. The data were produced by immunoSEQ multiplex PCR, yet TCRdb's version contains in-frame clones alone and is incomplete. The sample holds approximately 88,000 clones; 90% to 95% are singletons and the top ten take approximately 4.5%. Specimen: peripheral blood, collected in the first trimester of pregnancy. The receptor set was obtained from a female donor with multiple sclerosis, enrolled in a pregnancy study.

V usage is TRBV6-5 and J usage is TRBJ2-2; a possible D gene is TRBD2 (5 bases). This CDR3 has 16 residues. Germline CDR1 is MNHEY and CDR2 is SVGAGI. V lost 1 base, J lost 0 bases, and 9 bases lay in between. The DNA for the CDR3 is TGTGCCAGCAGTTACTTTAGGACTGCGAACACCGGGGAGCTGTTTTTT. It specifies CASSYFRTANTGELFF.

The chain uses TRBV19 and TRBJ2-7; 9 nucleotides agree with TRBD1. There are 16 residues in the CDR3. Germline CDR1 is LNHDA and CDR2 is SQIVND (reference sequence). Trimming cost V 3 bases and J 0 bases; bases outside gene matches: 6. CDR3 in amino acids: CASSIVGTGSSYEQYF. DNA of the CDR3: TGTGCCAGTAGTATCGTCGGGACAGGGAGCTCCTACGAGCAGTACTTC.

The chain has TRBV10-3 and TRBJ2-7; 8 positions match TRBD1. In germline, CDR1 is ENHRY, CDR2 SYGVKD. Losses at the gene ends were 4 bases for V and 2 bases for J; bases not matched to a gene: 7. This CDR3 has 15 amino acids. CDR3 sequence (DNA): TGTGCCATCAGTGCAGGACAGGGAGGAACCTACGAGCAGTACTTC. Its translation: CAISAGQGGTYEQYF.

The V gene is TRBV5-6, the J gene TRBJ2-6; a possible D gene is TRBD1 (6 bases). This CDR3 is 18 amino acids long. CDR1 is SGHDT and CDR2 is YYEEEE in the germline V gene. V lost 1 base and J lost 1, with 15 bases in between. CDR3 nucleotides: TGTGCCAGCAGCTTGTTTCAGGGGTTTGTTTCTGGGGCCAACGTCCTGACTTTC. Amino acid sequence: CASSLFQGFVSGANVLTF.

This clone was counted between two and nine times. The chain links TRBV6-5 to TRBJ1-1, with no clear D. V shed 8 bases and J shed 1 base, with 5 bases lying between them. From germline, CDR1 is MNHEY and CDR2 SVGAGI. The CDR3 runs to 11 residues. CDR3 amino acids: CASGGNTEAFF. The CDR3 DNA reads as TGTGCCAGCGGCGGGAACACTGAAGCTTTCTTT.

The rearrangement uses TRBV6-5 and TRBJ1-1; TRBD1 agrees at 8 bases. The trim removed 4 bases at V and 5 bases at J, leaving 9 bases unmatched. Germline V gene sequence: CDR1 MNHEY, CDR2 SVGAGI. The CDR3 sequence is 15 residues long. CDR3 residues: CASSFKRQGATEAFF. The CDR3 DNA reads as TGTGCCAGCAGTTTTAAGCGCCAGGGGGCAACTGAAGCTTTCTTT.

The chain employs TRBV30 and TRBJ1-3; D is unclear. In germline, CDR1 is GTSNPN, CDR2 SVGIG (reference sequence). V lost 2 bases and J lost 4, with 12 bases in between. CDR3 length: 14 amino acids. The CDR3 DNA reads TGTGCCTGGAGTCCTACTCCGAGGGGAAACACCATATATTTT. It encodes CAWSPTPRGNTIYF.

The V and J genes are TRBV6-1 and TRBJ1-1; the D is unclear. Per the germline V gene, CDR1 is MNHNS and CDR2 is SASEGT. The CDR3 contains 14 residues. Between the trimmed V and J ends, which lost 6 bases and 0 bases, there was a span of 11 bases. The CDR3 DNA reads as TGTGCCAGCAGGGTACATGATATGAACACTGAAGCTTTCTTT. Amino acid sequence: CASRVHDMNTEAFF.

The chain employs TRBV11-2 and TRBJ2-2; D gene ambiguous. CDR3 size: 15 residues. Trimming left V 2 bases short and J 0 bases short, with 7 bases between. Per germline, CDR1 SGHAT and CDR2 FQNNGV. CDR3 loop: CASSLYRSNTGELFF. The CDR3 DNA is TGTGCCAGCAGCTTATACAGATCGAACACCGGGGAGCTGTTTTTT.

The chain carries TRBV7-6 and TRBJ2-2, with 8 bases that match TRBD1. V shed 1 base, J shed 6 bases, and the junction held 10 bases outside the gene matches. CDR1 is SGHVS, CDR2 FNYEAQ, per germline. CDR3 length equals 17 residues. CDR3 nucleotide sequence: TGTGCCAGCAGCTTAGGGCCCCGGACAGGGAAGGCCGGGGAGCTGTTTTTT. It translates to CASSLGPRTGKAGELFF.

V and J are TRBV29-1 and TRBJ1-2; no firm D call. This CDR3 is 14 amino acids long. Germline V gene sequence: CDR1 SQVTM, CDR2 ANQGSEA. Trimming left V 2 bases short and J 4 bases short, with 14 bases between. The CDR3 nucleotides are TGCAGCGTTGAAACCCTATCTACCATCTATGGCTACACCTTC. Protein: CSVETLSTIYGYTF. Drawing the rest from reference TRBV29-1 and TRBJ1-2, the complete variable domain is SAVISQKPSRDICQRGTSLTIQCQVDSQVTMMFWYRQQPGQSLTLIATANQGSEATYESGFVIDKFPISRPNLTFSTLTVSNMSPEDSSIYLCSVETLSTIYGYTFGSGTRLTVV.